These 24 T cell receptor beta chains were sequenced from one sample in a study of blood T cells in healthy people across ages. A J-beta primer mix and a sample-barcoded 5' primer were used in a second PCR of about 7 to 12 cycles. From the 5' RACE reads, TCRdb called clonotypes with MiXCR, one entry per CDR3 protein. The sample records 1.5 million to 2 million distinct CDR3 sequences, roughly a third being singletons. Sequencing input: blood. These receptors were collected from a woman aged 25 to 39 in good health.

This clonotype occurred a few times. The chain combines TRBV10-3 with TRBJ2-4; 8 bases are a match to TRBD2. After removal of 5 bases from V and 4 bases from J, the junction contained 4 bases not matched to a gene. Germline loops: CDR1 ENHRY, CDR2 SYGVKD. This CDR3 has 14 residues. As DNA, the CDR3 is TGTGCCATCAGTCCGGGACTAGAGAAAAACATTCAGTACTTC. It specifies CAISPGLEKNIQYF.

The chain carries TRBV27 and TRBJ1-1; D is unclear. The CDR3 consists of 15 residues. V lost 2 bases to trimming and J lost 5 bases, with 15 bases between them. CDR1 and CDR2 from the germline V gene are MNHEY and SMNVEV (reference sequence). Here the CDR3 DNA reads TGTGCCAGCAGTTTAAGTTCGGAGGGTGTAACTGAAGCTTTCTTT. This encodes CASSLSSEGVTEAFF.

Many counts were recorded for this clonotype. This chain connects TRBV29-1 to TRBJ1-2; possibly TRBD1 for D (5 bases). V lost 3 bases, J lost 6 bases, and 8 bases lay in between. Germline V gene data show CDR1 as SQVTM and CDR2 as ANQGSEA. The CDR3 consists of 11 residues. CDR3 in DNA: TGCAGCGTTGAGTCGGGGGATGGCTACACCTTC. This gives the protein CSVESGDGYTF.

V gene TRBV27 combines with J gene TRBJ2-1, with TRBD1 identical over 8 bases. CDR1 is MNHEY and CDR2 is SMNVEV in the germline V gene (reference sequence). Trimming took 5 bases from V and 7 from J; bases not matched to a gene: 10. This CDR3 is 15 amino acids long. CDR3 bases: TGTGCCAGCAGTCTAGGGACAGGACCCTTGAATGAGCAGTTCTTC. Translation: CASSLGTGPLNEQFF.

This clonotype was detected a few times. The chain links TRBV28 to TRBJ2-1; D ambiguous. V was shortened by 8 bases and J by 4 bases, with 18 bases between the two germline ends. The CDR3 runs 15 residues. Germline loops: CDR1 MDHEN, CDR2 SYDVKM. The CDR3 loop is CASGPLKISYNEQFF. The CDR3 DNA follows: TGTGCCAGCGGACCCCTCAAAATTAGTTACAATGAGCAGTTCTTC.

V and J are TRBV9 and TRBJ2-3; TRBD2 agrees at 13 bases. J lost 2 bases, V lost 4 bases, and 13 bases had no gene match. Germline V CDR1 and CDR2: SGDLS, YYNGEE. CDR3 length: 19 amino acids. The CDR3, as DNA: TGTGCCAGCAGCACAACTAGCGGGGGGGCCGAAGTGTCCACAGATACGCAGTATTTT. This encodes CASSTTSGGAEVSTDTQYF.

This sequence joins TRBV6-1 and TRBJ2-2; TRBD1 matches 7 bases. CDR1 and CDR2 from the germline V gene are MNHNS and SASEGT. J lost 5 bases, V lost 2 bases, and 5 bases had no gene match. The CDR3 is 15 residues long. Here the CDR3 DNA reads TGTGCCAGCAGTGAAAATCCAGGGGGAACCGGGGAGCTGTTTTTT. Amino acids: CASSENPGGTGELFF.

This clonotype was picked up a small number of times. The V call is TRBV7-2, the J call TRBJ2-1; D possibly corresponds to TRBD2 (5 bases). Germline V gives CDR1 SGHTA, CDR2 FQGNSA. V was pared by 5 bases and J by 6 bases, with 20 bases between. This CDR3 has 16 amino acids. CDR3 sequence reads: CASSLRLGLRTNEQFF. The CDR3 DNA follows: TGTGCCAGCAGCCTGCGTCTCGGACTCCGGACCAATGAGCAGTTCTTC.

This clonotype was detected a few times. This rearrangement joins TRBV5-1 to TRBJ1-6; a possible D gene is TRBD1 (5 bases). The CDR3 runs to 14 residues. Between the trimmed V and J ends, which lost 4 bases and 7 bases, there was a span of 12 bases. Germline CDR1 is SGHRS and CDR2 is YFSETQ. The CDR3 region is CASSPSGANSPLHF. DNA of the CDR3: TGCGCCAGCAGCCCGTCCGGGGCCAATTCACCCCTCCACTTT.

To note about this clonotype: The germline gene is not matched at one end of the junction; a read error may be the cause. The chain is built from TRBV6-1 and TRBJ2-1; tentative D call: TRBD2 (5 bases). CDR3 length: 18 residues. Germline values: CDR1 MNHNS, CDR2 SASEGT. The CDR3 loop reads CASREGRRAGVSYNEQFF. The CDR3, as DNA: TGTGCCAGCAGGGAAGGGCGGCGGGCAGGAGTCTCCTACAATGAGCAGTTCTTC.

This clonotype has a handful of counts. The V and J genes are TRBV20-1 and TRBJ2-1; TRBD2 matches 15 bases. Germline CDR1 DFQATT, CDR2 SNEGSKA (reference sequence). The ends lost 6 bases at V and 0 bases at J; junction bases unmatched: 6. The CDR3 runs to 17 residues. CDR3: CSADGLAGGSSYNEQFF. The CDR3 region has the DNA TGCAGTGCAGACGGACTAGCGGGGGGGAGCTCCTACAATGAGCAGTTCTTC.

The chain uses TRBV4-1 and TRBJ2-3; D possibly corresponds to TRBD2 (7 bases). Germline CDR1 and CDR2: MGHRA and YSYEKL. This CDR3 is 18 amino acids long. Trimming removed 0 bases at V and 2 bases at J, with 18 bases between. The CDR3 DNA sequence: TGCGCCAGCAGCCAAGAGGGGGGGGGCTTGCCAGTCACAGATACGCAGTATTTT. It codes for CASSQEGGGLPVTDTQYF.

A few counts support this clonotype. This chain connects TRBV4-1 to TRBJ1-4, with D tentatively TRBD1 (5 bases). Trimming stripped 0 bases from V and 8 bases from J, with 16 bases between. Germline V gene sequence: CDR1 MGHRA, CDR2 YSYEKL. The CDR3 loop spans 16 amino acids. The CDR3 bases are TGCGCCAGCAGCCAAGATCCAGGGCAGGGATCCGAAAAACTGTTTTTT. Protein product: CASSQDPGQGSEKLFF.

CDR3 sequence: CASSLQGNAYTQYF. The CDR3 coding sequence is TGTGCCAGCAGCCTACAGGGAAACGCTTATACGCAGTATTTT. This rearrangement joins TRBV28 to TRBJ2-3, with a weak D call TRBD1 (6 bases). V was clipped by 6 bases and J by 7 bases, with 17 bases between them. The CDR3 consists of 14 residues. Germline V gene lookup returns CDR1 MDHEN and CDR2 SYDVKM.

This sequence joins TRBV7-9 and TRBJ2-3; TRBD1 agrees at 8 bases. From germline, CDR1 is SEHNR and CDR2 FQNEAQ (reference sequence). CDR3 length: 17 amino acids. J was trimmed by 4 bases and V by 5 bases; bases with no gene match: 14. CDR3 amino acids: CASSQPFRTGNADTQYF. CDR3 DNA: TGTGCCAGCAGCCAACCTTTCCGGACAGGGAACGCAGATACGCAGTATTTT.

This clonotype was observed many times. This chain connects TRBV7-2 to TRBJ2-3, with a weak D call TRBD2 (5 bases). V was pared by 1 base and J by 2 bases, with 19 bases between. The CDR3 loop spans 18 amino acids. CDR1 and CDR2 from the germline V gene are SGHTA and FQGNSA. This CDR3 reads CASSLGVQLVPSTDTQYF. As DNA, the CDR3 is TGTGCCAGCAGCTTAGGGGTACAACTAGTACCCTCCACAGATACGCAGTATTTT.

The table lists this clonotype with a few counts. The genes are TRBV20-1 and TRBJ2-3; no reliable D call. This CDR3 region has 15 residues. Germline CDR1 DFQATT, CDR2 SNEGSKA (reference sequence). V was shortened by 5 bases and J by 0 bases, with 15 bases between the two germline ends. This CDR3 reads CSASDAASSTDTQYF. The CDR3 DNA reads TGCAGTGCTTCCGACGCGGCTAGTAGCACAGATACGCAGTATTTT.

In its sample, this clonotype was seen a few times. CDR3 coding DNA: TGCAGTGCTAGAGCAACAGGATTGAACACTGAAGCTTTCTTT. Translated: CSARATGLNTEAFF. V gene TRBV20-1 combines with J gene TRBJ1-1; D perhaps matches TRBD1 (5 bases). The V gene's germline CDR1 is DFQATT and CDR2 SNEGSKA (reference sequence). The CDR3 contains 14 residues. V shed 1 base and J shed 0 bases, with 9 bases lying between them.

The chain joins TRBV12-3 or TRBV12-4 to TRBJ1-2, with 10 bases matching TRBD1. The CDR3 length is 14 residues. With 5 bases clipped from V and 6 bases from J, the junction kept 6 bases outside the gene matches. In DNA form, the CDR3 reads TGTGCCAGCAGTCTCGTGGGACAGGGGCATGGCTACACCTTC. Translated: CASSLVGQGHGYTF.

The chain employs TRBV20-1 and TRBJ1-2; the match to TRBD1 covers 8 bases. The junction had 4 bases not matched to a gene; V was cut back by 3 bases and J by 4 bases. Germline V gene sequence: CDR1 DFQATT, CDR2 SNEGSKA (reference sequence). CDR3 length: 13 residues. The CDR3 sequence: CSASGTGGYGYTF. CDR3 DNA sequence: TGCAGTGCTAGTGGAACAGGGGGCTATGGCTACACCTTC.

This clonotype has just a few counts. The gene calls are TRBV20-1 and TRBJ2-1, with TRBD2 matching over 7 bases. The J segment lost 0 bases and the V segment lost 5 bases, leaving 7 bases of the junction unmatched. The CDR3 extends over 15 amino acids. Germline CDR1 is DFQATT and CDR2 is SNEGSKA (reference sequence). As DNA, the CDR3 is TGCAGTGCTCGCCCTAGCGGAGACTCCTACAATGAGCAGTTCTTC. Translating gives CSARPSGDSYNEQFF.

The chain has TRBV6-5 and TRBJ2-1; 7 nucleotides align to TRBD1. The CDR3 runs 13 residues. Germline CDR1 MNHEY, CDR2 SVGAGI. V shed 8 bases and J 2 bases; nucleotides not matched to a gene: 3. The CDR3 loop is CASADRPYNEQFF. The CDR3 region has the DNA TGTGCCAGCGCGGACAGGCCCTACAATGAGCAGTTCTTC.

The gene calls are TRBV6-1 and TRBJ2-4; TRBD1 is a possible D gene (5 bases). The DNA end is a closer match to TRBJ2-7, so the J assignment may be wrong. Germline V gene data show CDR1 as MNHNS and CDR2 as SASEGT. This CDR3 has 14 residues. CDR3 sequence (DNA): TGTGCCTGCATCAATGGCAGGGCGACCTACGAGCAGTACTTC. This sequence encodes CACINGRATYEQYF.

This clonotype was counted between two and nine times. This chain joins TRBV9 and TRBJ2-1; D remains unclear. The CDR3 sequence is 11 residues long. Trimming stripped 0 bases from V and 10 bases from J, with 5 bases between. Germline V gives CDR1 SGDLS, CDR2 YYNGEE. CDR3 sequence reads: CASSVGREQFF. The CDR3 nucleotides are TGTGCCAGCAGCGTAGGCAGGGAGCAGTTCTTC.